Included here is one TCR beta chain sequence, with context. Its cognate antigen is unknown. The CDR3 loop spans 13 amino acids. CDR1 is GTSNPN, CDR2 SVGIG, per germline (reference sequence). V was pared by 5 bases and J by 1 base, with 4 bases of the junction left unmatched. This record comes from a study of shared clonotypes between healthy human individuals. General observations from the study: Genetic and exposure-history diversity was limited by the few donors. Only blood underwent sampling, and tissue repertoires likely differ.

TCRdb's table, derived via immunoSEQ multiplex PCR, lists solely in-frame clones and lacks some. The data hold more than 2,000,000 clones, with more than 85% observed a single time. Material for sequencing was naive CD4+ T cells from PBMCs. Subset meaning: CD45RA+ positively selected. The receptor was derived from a man aged 18 to 30 in good health. Some clones in this sample may be carry-over from other donors' samples. The rearrangement uses TRBV30 and TRBJ1-1; 7 bases are a match to TRBD1. The CDR3 DNA reads as TGTGCCTGGTGGGACAGAGGGAACACTGAAGCTTTCTTT. It codes for CAWWDRGNTEAFF.